This TCR beta chain emerged from a study of cytomegalovirus exposure and HLA in healthy donors. Germline assignment: CDR1 SQVTM and CDR2 ANQGSEA. The CDR3 covers 13 residues. V was pared by 5 bases and J by 2 bases, with 10 bases between. Study observations and caveats: Indistinguishable V segments, including TRBV6-2 and TRBV6-3, were excluded.

13 Jbeta primers and 60 Vbeta primers were used for the PCR. Assay: immunoSEQ multiplex PCR; the TCRdb copy retains only in-frame clones and omits some. The sample has 120,000 to 150,000 clones, 60% to 80% seen once; the top ten hold roughly 4.9%. A remark on this clone: Its antigen is unidentified.

This receptor was taken from a woman in her forties or fifties in good health and CMV-seronegative. The sequenced sample was PBMCs. The chain links TRBV29-1 to TRBJ2-1, with D possibly matching TRBD2 (6 bases). CDR3 bases: TGCAGCGTTCTCTCGGGGGCCTACAATGAGCAGTTCTTC. This encodes CSVLSGAYNEQFF.